This T cell receptor (beta chain) was sequenced in a study of response to subunit inactivated influenza vaccine. This clonotype has just a few counts. This CDR3 is 16 amino acids long. Germline CDR1 is LNHDA and CDR2 is SQIVND (reference sequence). The V end was cut by 4 bases, the J end by 1 base, with 16 bases between. TCRdb re-called the RT-PCR reads with MiXCR, one entry per CDR3 protein. The sample holds 150,000 to 200,000 distinct CDR3 sequences, 12% seen once. The same data also went into a second study, on T cells expressing NK-cell markers. That paper adds: Scientists made TCR beta cDNA using 5'RACE template switching with UMIs. TCR beta repertoires came from sorted CD3+CD56+NKG2C+, CD3+CD56+NKG2C- and CD3+CD56-NKG2C+ T cells. Among four donors, these clonotypes also ranked first in the CD3+CD56-NKG2C+ fraction.

The sample in question was CD8+ T cells sorted from PBMCs, obtained about 12 days after vaccination. The receptor's source is a middle-aged man who received an inactivated influenza vaccine. This sequence joins TRBV19 and TRBJ1-2, with D perhaps matching TRBD1 (6 bases). CDR3 protein: CASSNRDTGLNYGYTF. The CDR3 DNA sequence: TGTGCCAGTAGTAACCGGGACACCGGACTTAACTATGGCTACACCTTC.